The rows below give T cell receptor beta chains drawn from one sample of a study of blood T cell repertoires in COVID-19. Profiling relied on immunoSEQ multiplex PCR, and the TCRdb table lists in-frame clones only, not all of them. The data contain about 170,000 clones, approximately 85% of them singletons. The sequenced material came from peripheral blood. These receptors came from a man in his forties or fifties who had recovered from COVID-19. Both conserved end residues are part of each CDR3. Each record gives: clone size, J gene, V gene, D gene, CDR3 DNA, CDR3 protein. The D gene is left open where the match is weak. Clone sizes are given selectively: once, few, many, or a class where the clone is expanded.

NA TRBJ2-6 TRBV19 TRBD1 TGTGCCAGTAGCGGGACAGGGGGCGCTGGGGCCAACGTCCTGACTTTC CASSGTGGAGANVLTF
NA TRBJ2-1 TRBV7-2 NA TGTGCCAGCAGCTCGGGACTCACGGGGAATGAGCAGTTCTTC CASSSGLTGNEQFF
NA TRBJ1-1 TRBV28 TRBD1 TGTGCCAGCAGTTTAGGACAGGCCCTGCTGAACACTGAAGCTTTCTTT CASSLGQALLNTEAFF
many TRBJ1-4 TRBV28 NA TGTGCCAGCGGGTTTGGAGCAACTAATGAAAAACTGTTTTTT CASGFGATNEKLFF
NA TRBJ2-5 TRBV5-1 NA TGCGCCAGCAGCACTGGGGGCAGGCAAGAGACCCAGTACTTC CASSTGGRQETQYF
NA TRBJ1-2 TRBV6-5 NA TGTGCCAGCAGGAAACAGGGCGCTGGCTACACCTTC CASRKQGAGYTF
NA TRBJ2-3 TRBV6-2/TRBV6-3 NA TGTGCCAGCACCCCCCCCGGAGATACGCAGTATTTT CASTPPGDTQYF
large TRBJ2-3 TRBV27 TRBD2 TGTGCCAGCAAAACCGGGACTAGCGCATCCCTCTTCACAGATACGCAGTATTTT CASKTGTSASLFTDTQYF
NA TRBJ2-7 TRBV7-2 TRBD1 TGTGCCAGCAGCTTAGCAGGGACAGGGGATTACGAGCAGTACTTC CASSLAGTGDYEQYF
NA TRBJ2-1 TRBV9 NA TGTGCCAGCAGCGAGCCCCCGATTAATGAGCAGTTCTTC CASSEPPINEQFF
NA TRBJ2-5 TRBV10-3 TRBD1 TGTGCCATCAGTGAGGGACAGAGACAGGGTTTGAGAGAGACCCAGTACTTC CAISEGQRQGLRETQYF
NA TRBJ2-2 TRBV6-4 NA TGTGCCAGCAGTGAACAGGGCACCGGGGAGCTGTTTTTT CASSEQGTGELFF
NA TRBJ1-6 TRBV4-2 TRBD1 TGTGCCAGCAGCCAAGGAAATAGACAGGGCGGTAATTCACCCCTCCACTTT CASSQGNRQGGNSPLHF
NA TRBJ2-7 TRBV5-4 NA TGTGCCAGCAGCTTGGACAGATCCCCCTACCACGAGCAGTACTTC CASSLDRSPYHEQYF
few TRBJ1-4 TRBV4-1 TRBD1 TGCGCCAGCAGCCAAGGAGGGACAGCTTCTAATGAAAAACTGTTTTTT CASSQGGTASNEKLFF
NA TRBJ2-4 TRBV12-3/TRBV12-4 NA TGTGCCAGCAGTTTTGCTAGTCTGAACATTCAGTACTTC CASSFASLNIQYF
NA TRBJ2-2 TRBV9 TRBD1 TGTGCCAGCAGCGCGACAGGGGGGAACACCGGGGAGCTGTTTTTT CASSATGGNTGELFF
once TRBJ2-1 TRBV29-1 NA TGCAGCGTTCCTGCTTACGCGGGGCAGTTCTTC CSVPAYAGQFF
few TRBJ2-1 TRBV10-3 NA TGTGCCATCAGTGAGGGTGGGCAGGGGCGCTCCTACAATGAGCAGTTCTTC CAISEGGQGRSYNEQFF
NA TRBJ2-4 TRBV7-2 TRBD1 TGTGCCAGCAGCAGATCCTACGGACAGGGGGGTGCCAAAAACATTCAGTACTTC CASSRSYGQGGAKNIQYF
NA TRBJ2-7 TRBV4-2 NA TGTGCCAGCAGCCAAGAAAAGGGGTCGGTCGAGCAGTACTTC CASSQEKGSVEQYF
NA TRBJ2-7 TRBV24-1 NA TGTGCCACCAGTGATTCTGGGGCGGACGTTCCCTACGAGCAGTACTTC CATSDSGADVPYEQYF
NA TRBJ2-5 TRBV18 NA TGTGCCAGCTCACCATCGGGGACTCGGGGACGGGAGACCCAGTACTTC CASSPSGTRGRETQYF
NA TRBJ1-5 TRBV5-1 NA TGCGCCAGCAGCTTGACGGGGAATCAGCCCCAGCATTTT CASSLTGNQPQHF
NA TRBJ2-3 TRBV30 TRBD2 TGTGCCTGGAGTGAAGCGGGGCGGGGTACAGATACGCAGTATTTT CAWSEAGRGTDTQYF
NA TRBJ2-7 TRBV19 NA TGTGCCAGTAGTATAGGAGGCGCGGCCTACGAGCAGTACTTC CASSIGGAAYEQYF
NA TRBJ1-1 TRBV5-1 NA TGCGCCAGCAGCTTTGAAGGGAGGGGGACTGAAGCTTTCTTT CASSFEGRGTEAFF
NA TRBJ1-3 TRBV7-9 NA TGTGCCAGCAGCGTCACAGGGAATCGAAACACCATATATTTT CASSVTGNRNTIYF
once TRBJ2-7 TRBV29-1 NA TGCAGCGTTGCCACAGGGCTCGAGCAGTACTTC CSVATGLEQYF
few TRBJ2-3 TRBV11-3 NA TGTGCCAGCAGCTTAGGGGGGGCAGATACGCAGTATTTT CASSLGGADTQYF
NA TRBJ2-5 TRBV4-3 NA TGCGCCAGCAGTTTAACCGCGTCTGGAGAGACCCAGTACTTC CASSLTASGETQYF